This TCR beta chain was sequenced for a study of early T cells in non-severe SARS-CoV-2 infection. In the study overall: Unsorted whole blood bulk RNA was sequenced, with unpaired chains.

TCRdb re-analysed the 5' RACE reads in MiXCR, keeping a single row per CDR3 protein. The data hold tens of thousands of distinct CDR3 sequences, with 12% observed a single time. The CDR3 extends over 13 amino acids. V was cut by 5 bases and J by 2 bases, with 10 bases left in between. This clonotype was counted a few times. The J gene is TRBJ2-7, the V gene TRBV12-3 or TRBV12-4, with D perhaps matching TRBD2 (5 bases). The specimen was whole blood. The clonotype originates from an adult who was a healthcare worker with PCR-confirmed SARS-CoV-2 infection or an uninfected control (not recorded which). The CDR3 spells CASSHRRTYEQYF. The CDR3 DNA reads TGTGCCAGCAGTCACCGGAGGACCTACGAGCAGTACTTC.